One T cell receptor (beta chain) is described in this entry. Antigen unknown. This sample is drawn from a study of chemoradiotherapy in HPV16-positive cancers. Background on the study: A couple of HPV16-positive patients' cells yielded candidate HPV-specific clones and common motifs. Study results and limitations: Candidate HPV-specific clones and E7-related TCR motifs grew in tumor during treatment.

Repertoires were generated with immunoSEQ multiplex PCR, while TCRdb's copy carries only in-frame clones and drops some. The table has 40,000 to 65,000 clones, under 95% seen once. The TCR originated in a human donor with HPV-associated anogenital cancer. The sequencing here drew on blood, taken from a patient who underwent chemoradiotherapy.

The CDR3 nucleotides are TGTGCCACCGAGACACAGGGGGTCGGCAATCAGCCCCAGCATTTT. This encodes CATETQGVGNQPQHF. The rearrangement joins TRBV10-3 to TRBJ1-5; 8 positions agree with TRBD1. This CDR3 has 15 amino acids. Germline V CDR1 and CDR2: ENHRY, SYGVKD. J gave up 2 bases and V 10 bases, and 10 bases lay outside the gene matches.